This TCR beta chain was documented in a study of control samples from healthy donors and cancer patients. The CDR3 has 12 residues. Trimming removed 3 bases at V and 11 bases at J, with 13 bases between. Per germline, CDR1 SEHNR and CDR2 FQNEAQ (reference sequence). This table comes from immunoSEQ multiplex PCR, and its TCRdb copy is limited to in-frame clones, with some not included. The table records 110,000 to 150,000 clones, 89% of them present only once. The sample taken for sequencing was blood. The chain recombines TRBV7-9 with TRBJ1-1; no reliable D call. The sequence came from a man under 40 in good health. The CDR3 coding sequence is TGTGCCAGCAGCTTCCCGGGCGCGGAGGCTTTCTTT. Translation: CASSFPGAEAFF.